A single sample is the source of the 20 T cell receptor beta chains below, sequenced in a study of identifying expanded T cells in peripheral blood. Clones were read by immunoSEQ multiplex PCR, and TCRdb kept only the in-frame ones, dropping some. Among some 78,000 clones listed, approximately 90% were seen once. The sequenced material came from blood. Source of these receptors: a person between 18 and 69 years old in good health.

This clone was detected once. V and J are TRBV9 and TRBJ2-2; TRBD2 agrees at 12 bases. There are 16 residues in the CDR3. The V segment lost 3 bases and the J segment 4 bases; nucleotides outside the gene matches: 4. Per germline, CDR1 SGDLS and CDR2 YYNGEE. The CDR3 DNA reads TGTGCCAGCAGCGCGACTAGCGGGGGAGTCACCGGGGAGCTGTTTTTT. It specifies CASSATSGGVTGELFF.

V is TRBV6-5 and J is TRBJ2-7, with D possibly matching TRBD1 (5 bases). Trimming took off 6 bases at V and 2 bases at J, with 11 bases between the two ends. Per germline, CDR1 MNHEY and CDR2 SVGAGI. The CDR3 is 13 residues long. CDR3 in DNA: TGTGCCAGCAGCCGACAGACGGCCTACGAGCAGTACTTC. Translated, it gives CASSRQTAYEQYF.

This clone was seen a single time. The rearrangement links TRBV6-5 to TRBJ2-3, with D possibly TRBD2 on 7 matching bases. V was clipped by 2 bases and J by 4 bases, with 13 bases between them. The CDR3 length is 15 residues. The germline V gene has CDR1 MNHEY and CDR2 SVGAGI. In DNA, the CDR3 is TGTGCCAGCAGTTACGTCCGGGGGGCGGCAGATACGCAGTATTTT. This codes for CASSYVRGAADTQYF.

The chain recombines TRBV27 with TRBJ2-2, with TRBD1 as a possible D gene (5 bases). The V end was cut by 7 bases, the J end by 0 bases, with 15 bases between. Germline loops: CDR1 MNHEY, CDR2 SMNVEV (reference sequence). CDR3 length equals 16 residues. CDR3 loop: CASTTWGNSNTGELFF. For the CDR3, the DNA is TGTGCCAGCACTACTTGGGGCAACTCGAACACCGGGGAGCTGTTTTTT.

The gene calls are TRBV4-3 and TRBJ2-7, with D maybe TRBD2 (7 bases). The CDR3 consists of 16 residues. V was clipped by 0 bases and J by 0 bases, with 12 bases between them. CDR1 is LGHNA and CDR2 is YSLEER in the germline V gene. The CDR3 spells CASSQDMGGGSYEQYF. DNA of the CDR3: TGCGCCAGCAGCCAAGATATGGGAGGGGGCTCCTACGAGCAGTACTTC.

This chain links TRBV7-2 with TRBJ2-3; TRBD2 is a possible D gene (6 bases). Germline V gives CDR1 SGHTA, CDR2 FQGNSA. The CDR3 consists of 14 residues. With 4 bases removed from V and 2 bases from J, the gap between germline ends came to 10 bases. CDR3 protein: CASSSDYSTDTQYF. The CDR3 region has the DNA TGTGCCAGCAGCTCGGACTACTCCACAGATACGCAGTATTTT. The entire variable domain, with the rest obtained from reference TRBV7-2 and TRBJ2-3, is as follows: GAGVSQSPSNKVTEKGKDVELRCDPISGHTALYWYRQSLGQGLEFLIYFQGNSAPDKSGLPSDRFSAERTGGSVSTLTIQRTQQEDSAVYLCASSSDYSTDTQYFGPGTRLTVL.

The rearrangement links TRBV6-1 to TRBJ1-5; TRBD1 might be the D (6 bases). The V end was cut by 4 bases, the J end by 4 bases, with 20 bases between. From germline, CDR1 is MNHNS and CDR2 SASEGT. The CDR3 is 17 amino acids. This CDR3 reads CASSVAGGRRGNQPQHF. The CDR3 DNA follows: TGTGCCAGCAGTGTTGCCGGGGGGCGAAGGGGAAATCAGCCCCAGCATTTT.

The V call is TRBV6-1, the J call TRBJ1-3; a weak D match, TRBD1 (5 bases). The germline V gene has CDR1 MNHNS and CDR2 SASEGT. The CDR3 length is 13 residues. V lost 8 bases and J 0 bases, leaving 8 bases between the germline ends. This CDR3 reads CASETASGNTIYF. In nucleotides, the CDR3 is TGTGCCAGCGAGACAGCCTCTGGAAACACCATATATTTT.

V is TRBV6-6 and J is TRBJ1-2; D is unclear. Germline values: CDR1 MNHNY, CDR2 SVGAGI (reference sequence). The CDR3 spans 14 residues. The V end lost 0 bases, the J end lost 4 bases, and 9 bases lay between the germline ends. The chain's CDR3 is CASSYSERPYGYTF. The CDR3 DNA sequence: TGTGCCAGCAGTTACTCGGAGAGACCCTATGGCTACACCTTC.

This clone has only one observation. The chain uses TRBV18 and TRBJ2-5; 8 bases line up with TRBD1. Trimming at V came to 0 bases and at J to 7 bases, leaving 13 bases not matched to a gene. Germline V CDR1 and CDR2: KGHSH, LQKENI. The CDR3 contains 17 residues. This chain's CDR3 is CASSPPRGQGWDVTQYF. CDR3 bases: TGTGCCAGCTCACCACCTAGAGGACAGGGCTGGGACGTGACCCAGTACTTC.

The chain employs TRBV5-6 and TRBJ2-7, with D uncertain. V was trimmed by 3 bases and J by 2 bases, leaving 6 bases between them. Per germline, CDR1 SGHDT and CDR2 YYEEEE. CDR3 length: 12 residues. The CDR3 region has the DNA TGTGCCAGCAGCTCCTACCCCTACGAGCAGTACTTC. Translating gives CASSSYPYEQYF.

V is TRBV11-2 and J is TRBJ2-2; 11 bases fit TRBD1. The CDR3 spans 17 residues. J lost 5 bases, V lost 4 bases, and 9 bases had no gene match. In germline, CDR1 is SGHAT, CDR2 FQNNGV. CDR3 DNA: TGTGCCAGCAGCTCCTCCCCGGGACAGGGGGGAACCGGGGAGCTGTTTTTT. This sequence encodes CASSSSPGQGGTGELFF.

The V call is TRBV7-2, the J call TRBJ1-2; D unresolved. The CDR3 extends over 16 amino acids. V gave up 1 base and J gave up 4 bases, with 16 bases separating them. Germline values: CDR1 SGHTA, CDR2 FQGNSA. This chain's CDR3 is CASSLVGPGHFYGYTF. The CDR3 DNA is TGTGCCAGCAGCTTAGTCGGACCCGGGCATTTCTATGGCTACACCTTC.

This chain connects TRBV18 to TRBJ2-7; 11 nucleotides match TRBD1. The CDR3 sequence is 15 residues long. Germline CDR1 is KGHSH and CDR2 is LQKENI. With V trimmed by 4 bases and J by 3 bases, 5 bases remained unmatched. Here the CDR3 reads CASSRGTGGNYEQYF. For the CDR3, the DNA is TGTGCCAGCTCACGCGGGACAGGGGGAAACTACGAGCAGTACTTC.

V is TRBV7-2 and J is TRBJ2-4, with D unresolved. V was cut by 5 bases and J by 1 base, with 12 bases left in between. CDR3 size: 15 residues. Per germline, CDR1 SGHTA and CDR2 FQGNSA. CDR3 coding DNA: TGTGCCAGCAGCCCCCGGCGGCAGGCCAAAAACATTCAGTACTTC. Its protein product is CASSPRRQAKNIQYF.

This chain links TRBV10-3 with TRBJ1-1; 9 bases map to TRBD1. CDR1 and CDR2 (germline): ENHRY, SYGVKD. This CDR3 is 14 amino acids long. V dropped 7 bases and J dropped 2; count of bases not matched to a gene: 5. As DNA, the CDR3 is TGTGCCATCACCAAGGACAGGGGAAACACTGAAGCTTTCTTT. Translation: CAITKDRGNTEAFF.

The chain couples TRBV2 to TRBJ2-2; 7 bases align to TRBD1. The V gene's germline CDR1 is SNHLY and CDR2 FYNNEI. The trim removed 11 bases at V and 4 bases at J, leaving 7 bases unmatched. The CDR3 has 13 residues. The DNA for the CDR3 is TGTGCCGGACAGTACAGGGGCACCGGGGAGCTGTTTTTT. Translated, it gives CAGQYRGTGELFF.

This clone occurred a few times. J is TRBJ1-2 and V is TRBV19, with a tentative D call TRBD1 (5 bases). From germline, CDR1 is LNHDA and CDR2 SQIVND (reference sequence). V lost 5 bases and J 8 bases, leaving 15 bases between the germline ends. The CDR3 spans 13 residues. The CDR3: CASSPIGARGYTF. The DNA for the CDR3 is TGTGCCAGTAGTCCCATCGGGGCGCGGGGCTACACCTTC.

V is TRBV4-3 and J is TRBJ2-4; 9 nucleotides match TRBD1. V lost 1 base to trimming and J lost 8 bases; unmatched junction nucleotides: 3. This CDR3 spans 14 amino acids. Germline V gene lookup returns CDR1 LGHNA and CDR2 YSLEER. CDR3 sequence reads: CASSQGDRAHIQYF. The CDR3 DNA follows: TGCGCCAGCAGCCAAGGGGACAGGGCCCACATTCAGTACTTC.

The chain recombines TRBV7-2 with TRBJ2-4; D might be TRBD1 (5 bases). The V and J ends lost 1 base and 6 bases respectively, with 16 bases between them. This CDR3 has 16 amino acids. Germline V CDR1 and CDR2: SGHTA, FQGNSA. CDR3 sequence: CASSLVYQGGVNIQYF. In nucleotides, the CDR3 is TGTGCCAGCAGCTTAGTATACCAGGGCGGTGTAAACATTCAGTACTTC.